Listed here are 29 T cell receptor beta chains from one sample, sequenced in a study of cytomegalovirus exposure and HLA in healthy donors. Use of 60 Vbeta and 13 Jbeta primers characterized the PCR. Sequencing used immunoSEQ multiplex PCR; TCRdb keeps in-frame clones, though not all of them. The table includes about 68,000 clones, 80% to 90% detected once. Sequencing was performed on PBMCs. These receptors were taken from a human donor in good health.

The V call is TRBV19, the J call TRBJ2-1; D uncertain. Germline CDR1 is LNHDA and CDR2 is SQIVND (reference sequence). V was cut by 1 base and J by 4 bases, with 2 bases left in between. The length of the CDR3 is 12 residues. CDR3 residues: CASSIAYNEQFF. In nucleotides, the CDR3 is TGTGCCAGTAGTATAGCATACAATGAGCAGTTCTTC.

The genes are TRBV10-1 and TRBJ2-7, with a tentative D call TRBD1 (6 bases). CDR3 size: 15 residues. The V gene lost 2 bases and the J gene lost 6 bases, with 17 bases spanning the gap. Looked up from germline, CDR1 is WNHNN and CDR2 is SYGVQD (reference sequence). Written as DNA, the CDR3 is TGCGCCAGCAGTGAGCGGGCAGGGGCTCAGAGCGAGCAGTACTTC. Translating gives CASSERAGAQSEQYF.

This chain connects TRBV5-4 to TRBJ2-5, with D perhaps given as TRBD1 or TRBD2 (5 bases each). The better agreement between TRBJ2-7 and the DNA end casts doubt on the J call. CDR1 SGHNT and CDR2 YYREEE come from the germline V gene (reference sequence). This CDR3 spans 14 amino acids. In DNA, the CDR3 is TGTGCCAGCAGCTTAGATTTGGGGGCCTACGAGCAGTACTTC. Translated: CASSLDLGAYEQYF.

The V and J genes are TRBV7-2 and TRBJ2-5; the match to TRBD2 covers 9 bases. The CDR3 contains 14 residues. Germline lookup yields CDR1 SGHTA and CDR2 FQGNSA. J was trimmed by 3 bases and V by 5 bases; bases with no gene match: 4. CDR3 sequence: CASSGSGGKETQYF. The DNA for the CDR3 is TGTGCCAGCAGCGGTAGCGGGGGAAAAGAGACCCAGTACTTC.

The V gene is TRBV7-2, the J gene TRBJ1-2; D gene ambiguous. The CDR3 is made up of 14 amino acids. The germline V gene has CDR1 SGHTA and CDR2 FQGNSA. V was cut by 3 bases and J by 2 bases, with 10 bases left in between. The CDR3 here is CASSLRHMNYGYTF. The CDR3 bases are TGTGCCAGCAGCTTGAGACACATGAACTATGGCTACACCTTC.

This chain links TRBV7-2 with TRBJ1-1; no firm D call. Trimming stripped 1 base from V and 4 bases from J, with 7 bases between. Germline CDR1 is SGHTA and CDR2 is FQGNSA. The CDR3 has 13 amino acids. CDR3 DNA sequence: TGTGCCAGCAGCTTAGTGCCGGGCACTGAAGCTTTCTTT. Its protein product is CASSLVPGTEAFF. The full variable domain, completed using reference TRBV7-2 and TRBJ1-1, is GAGVSQSPSNKVTEKGKDVELRCDPISGHTALYWYRQSLGQGLEFLIYFQGNSAPDKSGLPSDRFSAERTGGSVSTLTIQRTQQEDSAVYLCASSLVPGTEAFFGQGTRLTVV.

This clone was found a few times. Other DNA sequences in the same sample also yield this CDR3. This rearrangement joins TRBV5-4 to TRBJ2-5; D is ambiguous. In germline, CDR1 is SGHNT, CDR2 YYREEE (reference sequence). The CDR3 contains 14 residues. Trimming left V 1 base short and J 4 bases short, with 11 bases between. The CDR3: CASSLPQVVETQYF. CDR3 in DNA: TGTGCCAGCAGCTTGCCCCAAGTAGTAGAGACCCAGTACTTC.

The gene calls are TRBV4-1 and TRBJ2-2, with 15 bases fitting TRBD2. CDR1 MGHRA and CDR2 YSYEKL come from the germline V gene. The CDR3 has 17 residues. V was clipped by 4 bases and J by 0 bases; unmatched bases: 0. For the CDR3, the DNA is TGCGCCAGCAGCCGGACTAGCGGGGGGGCGAACACCGGGGAGCTGTTTTTT. It is translated as CASSRTSGGANTGELFF.

The CDR3 is CASSGPAGAEKLFF. Written as DNA, the CDR3 is TGTGCCAGCAGCGGGCCGGCGGGGGCCGAAAAACTGTTTTTT. V and J are TRBV11-2 and TRBJ1-4; D perhaps matches TRBD1 (6 bases). The CDR3 is 14 amino acids. In germline, CDR1 is SGHAT, CDR2 FQNNGV. V lost 5 bases to trimming and J lost 8 bases, with 15 bases between them.

This chain joins TRBV7-2 and TRBJ1-2; 7 bases line up with TRBD1. The CDR3 length is 15 residues. Losses at the gene ends were 3 bases for V and 8 bases for J; bases not matched to a gene: 12. Germline V gives CDR1 SGHTA, CDR2 FQGNSA. In DNA, the CDR3 is TGTGCCAGCAGCTTTGAAAGAGAACAGGGGAAGGGCTACACCTTC. Translated: CASSFEREQGKGYTF.

This chain connects TRBV11-2 to TRBJ2-5; 12 bases line up with TRBD2. V dropped 1 base and J dropped 4; count of bases not matched to a gene: 7. This CDR3 comprises 17 residues. Looked up from germline, CDR1 is SGHAT and CDR2 is FQNNGV. The CDR3 bases are TGTGCCAGCAGCTTAGTCGCTAGCGGGGGGGCCGGAGAGACCCAGTACTTC. As protein: CASSLVASGGAGETQYF.

The chain recombines TRBV5-4 with TRBJ2-5, with TRBD1 identical over 10 bases. Germline values: CDR1 SGHNT, CDR2 YYREEE (reference sequence). After removal of 5 bases from V and 3 bases from J, the junction contained 4 bases not matched to a gene. The CDR3 is 14 amino acids. DNA of the CDR3: TGTGCCAGCAGAACCGGGACAGGGGAAGAGACCCAGTACTTC. This translates into CASRTGTGEETQYF.

The V and J genes are TRBV7-8 and TRBJ2-5; no clear D. The V end was cut by 1 base, the J end by 4 bases, with 7 bases between. CDR1 SGHVS and CDR2 FQNEAQ come from the germline V gene. This CDR3 contains 13 residues. In DNA, the CDR3 is TGTGCCAGCAGCTTAGTCGGTGGAGAGACCCAGTACTTC. Its translation: CASSLVGGETQYF. The full variable domain, with the rest looked up from reference TRBV7-8 and TRBJ2-5, is GAGVSQSPRYKVAKRGQDVALRCDPISGHVSLFWYQQALGQGPEFLTYFQNEAQLDKSGLPSDRFFAERPEGSVSTLKIQRTQQEDSAVYLCASSLVGGETQYFGPGTRLLVL.

The chain combines TRBV7-6 with TRBJ2-3, with TRBD2 identical over 16 bases. The CDR3 contains 17 residues. Germline V gene data show CDR1 as SGHVS and CDR2 as FNYEAQ. V dropped 5 bases and J dropped 3; count of bases not matched to a gene: 5. CDR3 region: CASSPGTSGGATDTQYF. The CDR3 DNA sequence: TGTGCCAGCAGCCCCGGGACTAGCGGGGGGGCAACAGATACGCAGTATTTT.

The chain carries TRBV9 and TRBJ1-6; D uncertain. CDR1 is SGDLS and CDR2 is YYNGEE in the germline V gene. CDR3 length equals 15 residues. With 5 bases removed from V and 5 bases from J, the gap between germline ends came to 14 bases. Written as DNA, the CDR3 is TGTGCCAGCAGAGACGGAGGCTCTGATAATTCACCCCTCCACTTT. This encodes CASRDGGSDNSPLHF.

J is TRBJ1-2 and V is TRBV9; TRBD1 matches 8 bases. Germline trimming cut 4 bases from V and 4 bases from J; bases unmatched to any gene: 6. Germline values: CDR1 SGDLS, CDR2 YYNGEE. The CDR3 contains 14 residues. The CDR3 nucleotides read TGTGCCAGCAGCAAGGGACAGGCTTCCTATGGCTACACCTTC. Its protein is CASSKGQASYGYTF. The complete variable domain, with remaining parts taken from reference TRBV9 and TRBJ1-2, reads DSGVTQTPKHLITATGQRVTLRCSPRSGDLSVYWYQQSLDQGLQFLIQYYNGEERAKGNILERFSAQQFPDLHSELNLSSLELGDSALYFCASSKGQASYGYTFGSGTRLTVV.

J is TRBJ1-1 and V is TRBV19; 7 nucleotides line up with TRBD1. With V trimmed by 4 bases and J by 1 base, 12 bases remained unmatched. CDR3 length equals 17 residues. Germline V CDR1 and CDR2: LNHDA, SQIVND (reference sequence). The CDR3 nucleotides are TGTGCCAGTAGTAAAGTCCCGGGACAGTCAACGAACACTGAAGCTTTCTTT. It specifies CASSKVPGQSTNTEAFF.

Details on this clone: The same CDR3 can be traced to other DNA sequences in this sample. The gene calls are TRBV28 and TRBJ1-2, with TRBD1 as a possible D gene (5 bases). The V end was cut by 6 bases, the J end by 3 bases, with 11 bases between. Germline V gene sequence: CDR1 MDHEN, CDR2 SYDVKM. The CDR3 is made up of 13 amino acids. The CDR3 DNA sequence: TGTGCCAGCAGGACGGGGGACGACTATGGCTACACCTTC. Residues: CASRTGDDYGYTF.

This clone was recorded a few times. The chain employs TRBV16 and TRBJ2-5; TRBD2 aligns across 7 bases. Germline-derived CDR1 and CDR2 are KGHSY and FQNENV. The V segment lost 0 bases and the J segment 6 bases; nucleotides outside the gene matches: 4. The CDR3 is 14 residues long. The CDR3 region is CASSQSGGVKTQYF. The CDR3 DNA follows: TGTGCCAGCAGCCAATCGGGAGGGGTCAAGACCCAGTACTTC.

The rearrangement uses TRBV2 and TRBJ2-1, with D perhaps TRBD2 (5 bases). Looked up from germline, CDR1 is SNHLY and CDR2 is FYNNEI. CDR3 length: 16 residues. The V gene lost 2 bases and the J gene lost 1 base, with 12 bases spanning the gap. The CDR3: CASSEYGGGSYNEQFF. The CDR3 DNA reads as TGTGCCAGCAGTGAATATGGCGGCGGGTCCTACAATGAGCAGTTCTTC.

This clone showed up just once. V and J are TRBV7-9 and TRBJ1-5, with 7 bases fitting TRBD1. J lost 2 bases, V lost 3 bases, and 7 bases had no gene match. This CDR3 contains 16 residues. Germline loops: CDR1 SEHNR, CDR2 FQNEAQ (reference sequence). The CDR3 loop is CASSFFGTGGNQPQHF. The CDR3 DNA reads TGTGCCAGCAGCTTTTTCGGCACAGGGGGCAATCAGCCCCAGCATTTT.

V is TRBV11-3 and J is TRBJ1-1; D call uncertain. Germline loops: CDR1 SGHNT, CDR2 YENEEA. V was shortened by 0 bases and J by 5 bases, with 10 bases between the two germline ends. The CDR3 loop spans 14 amino acids. The CDR3 nucleotides read TGTGCCAGCAGCTTAGACACTACGGGGACTGAAGCTTTCTTT. This translates into CASSLDTTGTEAFF.

The CDR3 protein is CASNPSGGPYNEQFF. The DNA for the CDR3 is TGTGCCAGCAACCCAAGCGGGGGGCCCTACAATGAGCAGTTCTTC. The chain is built from TRBV6-6 and TRBJ2-1; 9 bases are shared with TRBD2. The length of the CDR3 is 15 residues. V shed 7 bases and J 2 bases; nucleotides not matched to a gene: 6. Per the germline V gene, CDR1 is MNHNY and CDR2 is SVGAGI (reference sequence).

This clone occurred once. This chain uses TRBV18 with TRBJ2-1, with 8 bases that match TRBD1. Losses at the gene ends were 0 bases for V and 1 base for J; bases not matched to a gene: 5. In germline, CDR1 is KGHSH, CDR2 LQKENI. CDR3 length equals 17 residues. For the CDR3, the DNA is TGTGCCAGCTCACCACCGTCCAGGGGGCTATCCTACAATGAGCAGTTCTTC. Protein sequence: CASSPPSRGLSYNEQFF.

The chain couples TRBV2 to TRBJ2-5; D is ambiguous. The DNA end is more similar to TRBJ2-7, so the J call may be wrong. Germline values: CDR1 SNHLY, CDR2 FYNNEI. The CDR3 spans 14 residues. The CDR3 DNA sequence: TGTGCCAGCAGTGAATCTGGATTGTTAGCCGAGCAGTACTTC. As protein: CASSESGLLAEQYF.

V usage is TRBV28 and J usage is TRBJ2-7; 9 bases are shared with TRBD1. V was pared by 5 bases and J by 4 bases, with 9 bases of the junction left unmatched. The germline gives CDR1 MDHEN, CDR2 SYDVKM. The CDR3 consists of 15 residues. Written as DNA, the CDR3 is TGTGCCAGCAGTCCTCCAGGGACAGGGATATACGAGCAGTACTTC. Translation gives CASSPPGTGIYEQYF.

This chain connects TRBV29-1 to TRBJ2-1; tentatively, D is TRBD1 (6 bases). The CDR3 loop spans 14 amino acids. The germline CDR1 and CDR2 sequences are SQVTM and ANQGSEA. Deletions cut 3 bases from V and 6 bases from J, with 15 bases between. CDR3 sequence (DNA): TGCAGCGTTGATCACCTCCCACAGGGCAATGAGCAGTTCTTC. This translates into CSVDHLPQGNEQFF.

J is TRBJ1-6 and V is TRBV5-1; D possibly corresponds to TRBD1 (5 bases). V was clipped by 0 bases and J by 6 bases, with 10 bases between them. The CDR3 runs 15 residues. Germline V gives CDR1 SGHRS, CDR2 YFSETQ. This CDR3 reads CASSLEGTINSPLHF. The CDR3 DNA is TGCGCCAGCAGCTTGGAGGGGACTATTAATTCACCCCTCCACTTT.

V gene TRBV5-1 combines with J gene TRBJ2-5, with D perhaps matching TRBD2 (7 bases). Per germline, CDR1 SGHRS and CDR2 YFSETQ. The V and J ends lost 0 bases and 4 bases respectively, with 16 bases between them. The CDR3 covers 16 residues. The CDR3 sequence: CASSLVGGAIGETQYF. The DNA of the CDR3 is TGCGCCAGCAGCTTGGTGGGGGGGGCAATTGGAGAGACCCAGTACTTC.